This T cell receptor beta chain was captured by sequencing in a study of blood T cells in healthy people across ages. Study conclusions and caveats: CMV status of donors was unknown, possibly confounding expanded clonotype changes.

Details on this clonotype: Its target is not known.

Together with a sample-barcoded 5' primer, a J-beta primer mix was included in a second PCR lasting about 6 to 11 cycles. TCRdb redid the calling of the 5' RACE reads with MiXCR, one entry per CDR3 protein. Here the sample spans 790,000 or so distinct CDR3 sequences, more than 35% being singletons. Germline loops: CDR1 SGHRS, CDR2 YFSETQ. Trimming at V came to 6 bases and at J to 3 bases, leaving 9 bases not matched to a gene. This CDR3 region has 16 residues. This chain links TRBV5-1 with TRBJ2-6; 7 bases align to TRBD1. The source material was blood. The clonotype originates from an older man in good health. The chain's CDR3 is CASTETGMGGANVLTF. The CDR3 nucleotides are TGCGCCAGCACCGAGACAGGGATGGGTGGGGCCAACGTCCTGACTTTC.